The sequence of this T cell receptor (beta chain) was determined in a study of T cell responses to AZD1222 COVID-19 vaccine. Overall study results and limits: Nearly half of spike-specific TCRs reportedly target variant regions that are unmutated in the B.1.351 and B.1.1.7 variants. At baseline, seropositivity was found in only 6 or 7 AZD1222 recipients.

The data were produced by immunoSEQ multiplex PCR, yet TCRdb's version contains in-frame clones alone and is incomplete. The repertoire holds about 93,000 clones, with 85% to 90% as singletons. Details on this clone: The antigen remains unidentified.

The CDR3 extends over 14 amino acids. Germline-derived CDR1 and CDR2 are SNHLY and FYNNEI. V was cut by 3 bases and J by 3 bases, with 12 bases left in between. This receptor was identified in an adult who received the AZD1222 COVID-19 vaccine. This specimen consisted of peripheral blood, obtained 28 days after the second AZD1222 dose. This sequence joins TRBV2 and TRBJ2-7; TRBD2 is a possible D gene (5 bases). CDR3 sequence (DNA): TGTGCCAGCAGTGATACCACGGACTTCTACGAGCAGTACTTC. Residues: CASSDTTDFYEQYF.